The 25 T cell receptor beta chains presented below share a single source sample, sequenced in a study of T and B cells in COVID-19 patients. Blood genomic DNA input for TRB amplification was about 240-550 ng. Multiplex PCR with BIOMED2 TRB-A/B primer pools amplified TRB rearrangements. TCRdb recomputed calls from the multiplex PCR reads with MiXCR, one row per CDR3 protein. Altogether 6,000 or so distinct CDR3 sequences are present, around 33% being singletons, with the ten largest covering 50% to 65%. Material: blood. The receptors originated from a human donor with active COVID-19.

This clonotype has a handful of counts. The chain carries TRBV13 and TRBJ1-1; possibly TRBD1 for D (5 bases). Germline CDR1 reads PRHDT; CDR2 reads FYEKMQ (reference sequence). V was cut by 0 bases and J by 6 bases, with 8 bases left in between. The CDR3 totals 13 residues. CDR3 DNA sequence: TGTGCCAGCAGCTTAGGGCAGGGCTCTGAAGCTTTCTTT. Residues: CASSLGQGSEAFF.

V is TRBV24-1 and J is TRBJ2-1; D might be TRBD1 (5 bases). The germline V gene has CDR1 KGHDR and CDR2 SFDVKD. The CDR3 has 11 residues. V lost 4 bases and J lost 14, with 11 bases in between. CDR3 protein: CATSDQGREFF. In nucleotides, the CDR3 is TGTGCCACCAGTGACCAGGGAAGGGAGTTCTTC.

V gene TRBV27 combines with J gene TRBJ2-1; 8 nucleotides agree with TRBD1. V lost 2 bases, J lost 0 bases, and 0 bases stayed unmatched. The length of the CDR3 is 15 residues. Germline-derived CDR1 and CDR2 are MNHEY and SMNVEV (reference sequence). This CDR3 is CASSLQGASYNEQFF. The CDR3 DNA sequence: TGTGCCAGCAGTTTACAGGGGGCCTCCTACAATGAGCAGTTCTTC.

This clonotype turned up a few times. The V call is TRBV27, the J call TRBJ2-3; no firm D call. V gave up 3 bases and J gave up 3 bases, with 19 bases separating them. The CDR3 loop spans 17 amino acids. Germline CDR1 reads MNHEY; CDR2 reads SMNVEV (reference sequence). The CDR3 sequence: CASSLSRTQVGTDTQYF. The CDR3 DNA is TGTGCCAGCAGTTTGTCGAGGACCCAAGTAGGGACAGATACGCAGTATTTT.

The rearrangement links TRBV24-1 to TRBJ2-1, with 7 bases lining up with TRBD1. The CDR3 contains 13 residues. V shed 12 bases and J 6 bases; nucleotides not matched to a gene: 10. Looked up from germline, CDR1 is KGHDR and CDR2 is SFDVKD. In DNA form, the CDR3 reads TGTGCCTATTCCCCGGGACAGAGCAATGAGCAGTTCTTC. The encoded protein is CAYSPGQSNEQFF.

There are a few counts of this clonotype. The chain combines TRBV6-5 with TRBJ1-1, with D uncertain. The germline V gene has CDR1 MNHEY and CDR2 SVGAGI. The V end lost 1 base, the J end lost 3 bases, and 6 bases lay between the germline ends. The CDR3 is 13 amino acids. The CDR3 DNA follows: TGTGCCAGCAGTTACTTTGGGGACACTGAAGCTTTCTTT. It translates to CASSYFGDTEAFF.

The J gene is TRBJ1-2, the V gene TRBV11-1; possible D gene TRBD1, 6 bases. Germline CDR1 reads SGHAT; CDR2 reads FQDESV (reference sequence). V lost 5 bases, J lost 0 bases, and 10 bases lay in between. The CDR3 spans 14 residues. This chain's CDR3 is CASSPRTANYGYTF. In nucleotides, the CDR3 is TGTGCCAGCAGCCCAAGGACAGCTAACTATGGCTACACCTTC.

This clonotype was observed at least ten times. CDR3 nucleotides: TGTGCCAGCTCAGGACAGGGGAACACCGGGGAGCTGTTTTTT. It is translated as CASSGQGNTGELFF. This chain joins TRBV18 and TRBJ2-2; 8 bases line up with TRBD1. V shed 5 bases and J 1 base; nucleotides not matched to a gene: 0. The CDR3 is made up of 14 amino acids. Germline assignment: CDR1 KGHSH and CDR2 LQKENI.

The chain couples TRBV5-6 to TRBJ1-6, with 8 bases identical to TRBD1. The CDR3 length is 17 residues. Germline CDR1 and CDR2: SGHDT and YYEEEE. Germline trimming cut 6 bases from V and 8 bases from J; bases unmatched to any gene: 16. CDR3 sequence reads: CASIFGVAGGIYSPLHF. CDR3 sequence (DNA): TGTGCCAGCATCTTCGGGGTGGCAGGGGGCATATATTCACCCCTCCACTTT.

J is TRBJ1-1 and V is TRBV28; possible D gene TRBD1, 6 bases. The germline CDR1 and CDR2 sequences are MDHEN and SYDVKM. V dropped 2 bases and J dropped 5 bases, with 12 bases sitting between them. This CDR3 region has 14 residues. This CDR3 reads CASSLRGVGTEAFF. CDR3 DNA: TGTGCCAGCAGTTTAAGGGGGGTAGGGACTGAAGCTTTCTTT.

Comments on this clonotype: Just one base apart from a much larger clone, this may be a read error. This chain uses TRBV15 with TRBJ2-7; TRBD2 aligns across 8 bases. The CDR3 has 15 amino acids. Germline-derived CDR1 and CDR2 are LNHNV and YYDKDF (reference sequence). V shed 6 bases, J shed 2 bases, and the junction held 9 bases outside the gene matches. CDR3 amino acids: CATRAYRGGPYEQYF. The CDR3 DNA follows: TGTGCCACCAGAGCTTACCGCGGGGGGCCCTACGAGCAGTACTTC.

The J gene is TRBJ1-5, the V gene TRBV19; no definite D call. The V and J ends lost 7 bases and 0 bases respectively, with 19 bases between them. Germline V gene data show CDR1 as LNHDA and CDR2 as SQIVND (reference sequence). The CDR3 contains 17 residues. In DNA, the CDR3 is TGTGCCAGTATGGGCCCGGGATTACCTTATAGCAATCAGCCCCAGCATTTT. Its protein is CASMGPGLPYSNQPQHF.

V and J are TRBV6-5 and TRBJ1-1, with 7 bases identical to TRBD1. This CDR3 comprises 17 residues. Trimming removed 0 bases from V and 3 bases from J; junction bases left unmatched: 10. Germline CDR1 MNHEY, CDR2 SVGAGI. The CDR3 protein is CASSYSMWAGGHTEAFF. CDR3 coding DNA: TGTGCCAGCAGTTACTCGATGTGGGCAGGGGGGCACACTGAAGCTTTCTTT.

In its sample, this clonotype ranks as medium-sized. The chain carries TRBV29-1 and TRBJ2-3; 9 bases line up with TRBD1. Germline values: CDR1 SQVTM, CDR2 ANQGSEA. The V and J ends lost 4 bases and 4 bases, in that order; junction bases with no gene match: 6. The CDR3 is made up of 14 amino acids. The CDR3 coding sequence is TGCAGCGTTGCCAGGACAGGGGAGGCAGATACGCAGTATTTT. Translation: CSVARTGEADTQYF.

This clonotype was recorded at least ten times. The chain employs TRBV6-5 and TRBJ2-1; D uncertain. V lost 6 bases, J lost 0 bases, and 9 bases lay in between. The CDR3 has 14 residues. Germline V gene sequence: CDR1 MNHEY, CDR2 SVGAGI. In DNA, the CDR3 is TGTGCCAGCAGCCAGACCGTCTCCTACAATGAGCAGTTCTTC. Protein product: CASSQTVSYNEQFF.

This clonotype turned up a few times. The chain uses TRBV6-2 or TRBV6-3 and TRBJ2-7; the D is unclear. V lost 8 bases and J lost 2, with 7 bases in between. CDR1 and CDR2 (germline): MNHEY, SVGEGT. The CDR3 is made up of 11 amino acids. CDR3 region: CASLGTYEQYF. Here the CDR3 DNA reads TGTGCCAGCCTTGGGACCTACGAGCAGTACTTC.

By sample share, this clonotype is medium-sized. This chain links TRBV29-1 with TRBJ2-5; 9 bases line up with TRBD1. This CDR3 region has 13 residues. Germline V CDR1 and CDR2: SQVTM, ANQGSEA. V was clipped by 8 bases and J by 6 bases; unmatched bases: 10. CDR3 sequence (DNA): TGCAGCACGGAAACAGGGGGCGCAAAGACCCAGTACTTC. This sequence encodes CSTETGGAKTQYF. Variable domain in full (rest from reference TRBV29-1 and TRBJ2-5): SAVISQKPSRDICQRGTSLTIQCQVDSQVTMMFWYRQQPGQSLTLIATANQGSEATYESGFVIDKFPISRPNLTFSTLTVSNMSPEDSSIYLCSTETGGAKTQYFGPGTRLLVL.

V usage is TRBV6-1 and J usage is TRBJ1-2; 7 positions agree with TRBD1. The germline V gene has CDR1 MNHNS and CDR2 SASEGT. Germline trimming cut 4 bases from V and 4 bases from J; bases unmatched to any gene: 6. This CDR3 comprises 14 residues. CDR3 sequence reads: CASSGWGTAYGYTF. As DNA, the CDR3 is TGTGCCAGCAGTGGGTGGGGGACAGCCTATGGCTACACCTTC.

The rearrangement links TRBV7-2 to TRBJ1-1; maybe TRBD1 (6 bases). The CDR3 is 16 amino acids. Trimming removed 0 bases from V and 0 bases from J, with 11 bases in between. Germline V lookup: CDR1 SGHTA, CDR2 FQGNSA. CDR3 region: CASSLAPGGMNTEAFF. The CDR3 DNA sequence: TGTGCCAGCAGCTTAGCGCCCGGGGGCATGAACACTGAAGCTTTCTTT.

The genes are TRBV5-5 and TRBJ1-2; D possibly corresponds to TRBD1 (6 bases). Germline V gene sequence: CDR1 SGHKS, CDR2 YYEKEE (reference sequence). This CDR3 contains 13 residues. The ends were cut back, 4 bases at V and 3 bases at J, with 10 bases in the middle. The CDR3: CASSKDSYYGYTF. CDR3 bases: TGTGCCAGCAGCAAGGACAGTTACTATGGCTACACCTTC. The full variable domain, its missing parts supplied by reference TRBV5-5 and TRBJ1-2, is DAGVTQSPTHLIKTRGQQVTLRCSPISGHKSVSWYQQVLGQGPQFIFQYYEKEERGRGNFPDRFSARQFPNYSSELNVNALLLGDSALYLCASSKDSYYGYTFGSGTRLTVV.

The CDR3, as DNA: TGTGCCAGCAGTTACCCCCGGACTAGCGGCACCTACGAGCAGTACTTC. Translated: CASSYPRTSGTYEQYF. J is TRBJ2-7 and V is TRBV6-5; TRBD2 agrees at 10 bases. After removal of 2 bases from V and 2 bases from J, the junction contained 6 bases not matched to a gene. This CDR3 comprises 16 residues. Germline V CDR1 and CDR2: MNHEY, SVGAGI.

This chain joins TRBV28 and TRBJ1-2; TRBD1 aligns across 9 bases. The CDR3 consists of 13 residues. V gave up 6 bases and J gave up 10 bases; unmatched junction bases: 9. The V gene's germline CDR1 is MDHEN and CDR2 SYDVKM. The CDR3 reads CASSPIGTGTYTF. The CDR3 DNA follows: TGTGCCAGCAGCCCCATAGGGACAGGGACCTACACCTTC.

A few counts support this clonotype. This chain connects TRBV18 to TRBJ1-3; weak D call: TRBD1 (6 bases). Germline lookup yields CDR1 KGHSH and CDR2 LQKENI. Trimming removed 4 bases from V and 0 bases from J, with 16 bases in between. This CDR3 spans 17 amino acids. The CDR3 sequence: CASSRIRDTSSGNTIYF. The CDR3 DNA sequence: TGTGCCAGCTCACGTATCCGGGACACATCCTCTGGAAACACCATATATTTT.

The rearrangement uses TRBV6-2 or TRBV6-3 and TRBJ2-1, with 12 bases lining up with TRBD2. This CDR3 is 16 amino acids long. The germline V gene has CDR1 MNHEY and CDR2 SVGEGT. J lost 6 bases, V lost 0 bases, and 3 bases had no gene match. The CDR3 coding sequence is TGTGCCAGCAGTTACTCCCCGACTAGCGGGAGCAATGAGCAGTTCTTC. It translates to CASSYSPTSGSNEQFF.

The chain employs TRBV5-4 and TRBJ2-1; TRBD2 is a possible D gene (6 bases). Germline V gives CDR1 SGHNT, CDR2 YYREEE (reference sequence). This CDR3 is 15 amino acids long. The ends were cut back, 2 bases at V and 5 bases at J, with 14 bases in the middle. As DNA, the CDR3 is TGTGCCAGCAGCTTACTCCAGGGAGGCCACAATGAGCAGTTCTTC. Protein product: CASSLLQGGHNEQFF. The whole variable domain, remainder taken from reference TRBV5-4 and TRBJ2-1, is ETGVTQSPTHLIKTRGQQVTLRCSSQSGHNTVSWYQQALGQGPQFIFQYYREEENGRGNFPPRFSGLQFPNYSSELNVNALELDDSALYLCASSLLQGGHNEQFFGPGTRLTVL.